There are many counts of the clone carrying this T cell receptor beta chain. Its antigen is still unknown. Authors of the study amplified TCR beta CDR3 regions from RNA transcripts. RT-PCR in the first round (using the HTBI primer set) targeted the TCR CDR3. One entry per CDR3 protein results from TCRdb running MiXCR on the multiplex PCR reads. This table has about 610,000 distinct CDR3 sequences, about 43% appearing once. Graves' hyperthyroidism without ophthalmopathy progression within 18 months was termed stable. Per the germline V gene, CDR1 is SQVTM and CDR2 is ANQGSEA. The CDR3 sequence is 15 residues long. V lost 4 bases to trimming and J lost 0 bases, with 15 bases between them. This entry comes from a study of T cells in Graves' hyperthyroidism and ophthalmopathy. Study-level findings and limits: Clonotypes that were expanded in thyroid above 0.001 mostly appeared in blood too.

Sequencing was performed on peripheral blood or thyroid tissue (not recorded which). The source of this sequence is a woman in her late teens or twenties with Graves' hyperthyroidism. The genes are TRBV29-1 and TRBJ1-1; TRBD1 is a possible D gene (5 bases). CDR3 DNA: TGCAGCGTTGGAGACAGTTTTTTTATGAACACTGAAGCTTTCTTT. Its translation: CSVGDSFFMNTEAFF.